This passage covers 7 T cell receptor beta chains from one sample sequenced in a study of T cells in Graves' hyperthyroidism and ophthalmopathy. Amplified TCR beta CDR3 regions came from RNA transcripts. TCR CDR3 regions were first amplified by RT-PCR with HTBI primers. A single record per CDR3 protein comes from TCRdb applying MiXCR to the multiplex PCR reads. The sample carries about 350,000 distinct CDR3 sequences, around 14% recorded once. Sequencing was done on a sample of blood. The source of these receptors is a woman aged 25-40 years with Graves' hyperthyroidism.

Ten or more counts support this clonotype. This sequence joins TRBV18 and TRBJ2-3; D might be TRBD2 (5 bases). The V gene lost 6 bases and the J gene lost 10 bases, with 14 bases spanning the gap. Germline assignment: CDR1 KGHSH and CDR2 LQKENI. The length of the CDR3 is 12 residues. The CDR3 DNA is TGTGCCAGCTCGCCGACGTTGGGAGCGCAGTATTTT. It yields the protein CASSPTLGAQYF.

This CDR3 reads CASSDSGGYTF. For the CDR3, the DNA is TGTGCCAGCAGTGATAGTGGCGGCTACACCTTC. The V and J genes are TRBV25-1 and TRBJ1-2; D call uncertain. Trimming took 3 bases from V and 8 from J, leaving 7 bases between them. Germline V gene sequence: CDR1 MGHDK, CDR2 SYGVNS. This CDR3 comprises 11 residues.

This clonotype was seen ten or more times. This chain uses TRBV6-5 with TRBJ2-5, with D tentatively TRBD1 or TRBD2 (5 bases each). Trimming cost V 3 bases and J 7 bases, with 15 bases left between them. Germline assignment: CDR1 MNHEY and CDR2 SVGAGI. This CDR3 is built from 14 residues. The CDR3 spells CASSYNDRGGTQYF. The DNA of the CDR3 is TGTGCCAGCAGTTATAATGACCGTGGGGGGACCCAGTACTTC.

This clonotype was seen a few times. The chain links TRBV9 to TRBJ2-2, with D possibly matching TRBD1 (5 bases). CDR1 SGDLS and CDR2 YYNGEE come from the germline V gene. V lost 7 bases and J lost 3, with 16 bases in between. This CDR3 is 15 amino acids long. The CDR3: CASAQGWGYTGELFF. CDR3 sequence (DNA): TGTGCCAGCGCCCAGGGTTGGGGCTACACCGGGGAGCTGTTTTTT.

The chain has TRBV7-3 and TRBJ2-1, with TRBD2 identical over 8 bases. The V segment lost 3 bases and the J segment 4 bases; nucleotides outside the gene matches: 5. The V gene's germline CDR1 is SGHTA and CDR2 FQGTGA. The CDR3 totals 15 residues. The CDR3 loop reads CASSLTSASYNEQFF. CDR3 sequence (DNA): TGTGCCAGCAGCTTGACTAGCGCTTCATACAATGAGCAGTTCTTC.

CDR3 residues: CASSEGLAPYNEQFF. The DNA of the CDR3 is TGTGCCAGCAGTGAAGGACTAGCGCCTTACAATGAGCAGTTCTTC. V gene TRBV6-1 combines with J gene TRBJ2-1; 8 bases agree with TRBD2. V lost 1 base, J lost 4 bases, and 3 bases stayed unmatched. The germline V gene encodes CDR1 MNHNS and CDR2 SASEGT. The CDR3 is 15 residues long.

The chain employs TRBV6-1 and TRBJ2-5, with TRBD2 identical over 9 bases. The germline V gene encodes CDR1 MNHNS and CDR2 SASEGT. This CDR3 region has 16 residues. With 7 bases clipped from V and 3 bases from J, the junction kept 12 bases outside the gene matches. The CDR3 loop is CASMQRGVSRKETQYF. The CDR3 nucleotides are TGTGCCAGCATGCAGCGGGGGGTGAGTCGAAAAGAGACCCAGTACTTC.